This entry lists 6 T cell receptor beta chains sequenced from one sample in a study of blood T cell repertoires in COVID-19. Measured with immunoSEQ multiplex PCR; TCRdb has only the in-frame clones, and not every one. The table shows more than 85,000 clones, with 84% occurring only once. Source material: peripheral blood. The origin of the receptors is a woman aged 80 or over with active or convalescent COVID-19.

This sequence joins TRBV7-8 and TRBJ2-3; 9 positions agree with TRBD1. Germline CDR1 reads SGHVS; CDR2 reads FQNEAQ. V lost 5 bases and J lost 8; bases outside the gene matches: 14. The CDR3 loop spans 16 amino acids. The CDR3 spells CASSTGPGTGLGTQYF. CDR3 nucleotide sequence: TGTGCCAGCAGCACCGGTCCGGGGACAGGGTTAGGTACGCAGTATTTT.

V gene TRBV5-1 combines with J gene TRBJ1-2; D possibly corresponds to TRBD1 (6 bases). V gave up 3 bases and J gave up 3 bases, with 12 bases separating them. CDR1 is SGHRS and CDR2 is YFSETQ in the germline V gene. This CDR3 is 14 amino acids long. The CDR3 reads CASSWGPGDYGYTF. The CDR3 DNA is TGCGCCAGCAGCTGGGGGCCAGGGGACTATGGCTACACCTTC.

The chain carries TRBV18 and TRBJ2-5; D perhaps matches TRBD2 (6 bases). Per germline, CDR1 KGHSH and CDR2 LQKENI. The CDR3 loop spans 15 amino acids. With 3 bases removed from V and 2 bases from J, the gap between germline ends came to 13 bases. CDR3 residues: CASSPMEGPQETQYF. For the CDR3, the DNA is TGTGCCAGCTCACCGATGGAGGGTCCACAAGAGACCCAGTACTTC.

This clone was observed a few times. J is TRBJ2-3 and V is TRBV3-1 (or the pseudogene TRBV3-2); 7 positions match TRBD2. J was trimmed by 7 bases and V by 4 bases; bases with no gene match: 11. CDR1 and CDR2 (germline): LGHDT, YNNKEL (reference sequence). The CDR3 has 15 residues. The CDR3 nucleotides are TGTGCCAGCAGCCGGGGTCCGGCGGGAGAGAATACGCAGTATTTT. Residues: CASSRGPAGENTQYF.

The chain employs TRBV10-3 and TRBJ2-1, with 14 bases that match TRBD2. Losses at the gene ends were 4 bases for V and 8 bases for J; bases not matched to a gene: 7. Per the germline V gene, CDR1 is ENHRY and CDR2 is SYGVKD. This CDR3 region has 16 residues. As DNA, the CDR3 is TGTGCCATCAGTGTTTTACCGGGACTAGCGGGAGATGAGCAGTTCTTC. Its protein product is CAISVLPGLAGDEQFF.

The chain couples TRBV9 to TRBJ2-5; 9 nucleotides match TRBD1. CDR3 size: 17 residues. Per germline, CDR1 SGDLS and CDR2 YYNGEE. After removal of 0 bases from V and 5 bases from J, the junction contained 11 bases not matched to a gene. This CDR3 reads CASSVGPHRGRGETQYF. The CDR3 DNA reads TGTGCCAGCAGCGTAGGGCCTCACAGGGGGCGGGGTGAGACCCAGTACTTC.